A single sample gave rise to the 16 T cell receptor beta chains below, sequenced in a study of blood T cell repertoires in COVID-19. Produced via immunoSEQ multiplex PCR; TCRdb's table is partial and in-frame only. This table has about 330,000 clones, approximately 90% appearing once. The specimen was peripheral blood. The receptors come from a man aged 25-45 years with COVID-19, enrolled during active disease.

This chain links TRBV5-1 with TRBJ1-1, with D perhaps matching TRBD1 (5 bases). With 7 bases removed from V and 4 bases from J, the gap between germline ends came to 14 bases. The CDR3 is made up of 13 amino acids. CDR1 SGHRS and CDR2 YFSETQ come from the germline V gene. CDR3 amino acids: CASGAGLGTEAFF. The CDR3 coding sequence is TGCGCCAGCGGGGCGGGGTTGGGCACTGAAGCTTTCTTT.

The chain links TRBV11-1 to TRBJ1-2, with TRBD1 matching over 9 bases. Germline V gives CDR1 SGHAT, CDR2 FQDESV (reference sequence). V lost 7 bases and J lost 6; bases outside the gene matches: 9. CDR3 length: 14 amino acids. CDR3 in DNA: TGTGCCAGCACTCCGGGACAGGGAGGTCATGGCTACACCTTC. It yields the protein CASTPGQGGHGYTF.

J is TRBJ2-2 and V is TRBV4-1, with TRBD1 as a possible D gene (5 bases). The ends were cut back, 0 bases at V and 4 bases at J, with 9 bases in the middle. The CDR3 is 15 amino acids. Germline V gene data show CDR1 as MGHRA and CDR2 as YSYEKL. CDR3 sequence: CASSQDPGLTGELFF. CDR3 in DNA: TGCGCCAGCAGCCAAGATCCAGGGCTCACCGGGGAGCTGTTTTTT.

With respect to this clone: Other nucleotide sequences in the sample specify the same CDR3. CDR3 bases: TGTGCCAGCAGTTTTTCAGGGAACACTGAAGCTTTCTTT. Translated, it gives CASSFSGNTEAFF. This rearrangement joins TRBV12-3 or TRBV12-4 to TRBJ1-1; the D is unclear. CDR3 length: 13 amino acids. Trimming took off 3 bases at V and 1 base at J, with 6 bases between the two ends.

This clone appeared a single time. The chain carries TRBV2 and TRBJ1-4; D is ambiguous. V lost 4 bases, J lost 3 bases, and 6 bases lay in between. Germline V gene data show CDR1 as SNHLY and CDR2 as FYNNEI. The CDR3 is 13 residues long. CDR3 in amino acids: CASSAGANEKLFF. In DNA, the CDR3 is TGTGCCAGCAGTGCCGGGGCTAATGAAAAACTGTTTTTT.

The V gene is TRBV5-6, the J gene TRBJ2-7; TRBD1 aligns across 10 bases. The CDR3 totals 14 residues. Germline values: CDR1 SGHDT, CDR2 YYEEEE. Trimming removed 4 bases from V and 5 bases from J; junction bases left unmatched: 6. CDR3: CASSLDRGVNEQYF. DNA for the CDR3: TGTGCCAGCAGCCTGGACAGGGGGGTTAACGAGCAGTACTTC.

This clone was found a few times. This rearrangement joins TRBV14 to TRBJ2-7; 9 bases are shared with TRBD2. This CDR3 has 15 amino acids. Germline-derived CDR1 and CDR2 are SGHDN and FVKESK. V shed 3 bases, J shed 5 bases, and the junction held 8 bases outside the gene matches. The CDR3 nucleotides are TGTGCCAGCAGCCAGTCCTTTAGCGGGAGCCACGAGCAGTACTTC. Its translation is CASSQSFSGSHEQYF.

The chain carries TRBV27 and TRBJ2-7; tentatively, D is TRBD2 (7 bases). Germline loops: CDR1 MNHEY, CDR2 SMNVEV (reference sequence). CDR3 length: 15 residues. V shed 3 bases and J shed 3 bases, with 15 bases lying between them. CDR3 loop: CASSLSGGQYYEQYF. The CDR3 DNA sequence: TGTGCCAGCAGTTTGTCGGGGGGCCAATACTACGAGCAGTACTTC.

The chain links TRBV7-9 to TRBJ1-1; the D is unclear. V shed 6 bases and J shed 6 bases, with 17 bases lying between them. Per germline, CDR1 SEHNR and CDR2 FQNEAQ (reference sequence). This CDR3 is 14 amino acids long. The CDR3 DNA is TGTGCCAGCAGTCTACTAGGGTGGAGGGCTGAAGCTTTCTTT. This sequence encodes CASSLLGWRAEAFF. Based on the CDR3 plus reference TRBV7-9 and TRBJ1-1, the full variable domain is DTGVSQNPRHKITKRGQNVTFRCDPISEHNRLYWYRQTLGQGPEFLTYFQNEAQLEKSRLLSDRFSAERPKGSFSTLEIQRTEQGDSAMYLCASSLLGWRAEAFFGQGTRLTVV.

The chain recombines TRBV9 with TRBJ2-7; 8 positions agree with TRBD2. J lost 4 bases, V lost 6 bases, and 9 bases had no gene match. Germline loops: CDR1 SGDLS, CDR2 YYNGEE. The CDR3 contains 14 residues. The CDR3 nucleotides read TGTGCCAGCAATCCAGGACTAGCTGGTTACGAGCAGTACTTC. It specifies CASNPGLAGYEQYF.

This clone was counted only a few times. This rearrangement joins TRBV4-2 to TRBJ1-6; D call uncertain. The CDR3 spans 19 residues. The germline V gene encodes CDR1 LGHNA and CDR2 YNFKEQ. V was clipped by 2 bases and J by 0 bases, with 17 bases between them. The CDR3 spells CASSQTSASRSSYNSPLHF. Here the CDR3 DNA reads TGTGCCAGCAGCCAAACTTCAGCCAGCCGGAGCTCCTATAATTCACCCCTCCACTTT.

This clone was observed once. The chain has TRBV7-3 and TRBJ2-1, with TRBD1 as a possible D gene (8 bases). The germline V gene has CDR1 SGHTA and CDR2 FQGTGA. CDR3 size: 15 residues. Trimming pared 5 bases from V and 2 bases from J, leaving 13 bases between. The CDR3 spells CASSVQGGPYNEQFF. CDR3 coding DNA: TGTGCCAGCAGCGTACAGGGGGGGCCCTACAATGAGCAGTTCTTC.

V usage is TRBV19 and J usage is TRBJ2-1; 8 bases match TRBD1. CDR3 size: 14 residues. Unmatched junction bases numbered 9, after V lost 10 bases and J lost 4 bases. In germline, CDR1 is LNHDA, CDR2 SQIVND (reference sequence). CDR3 in amino acids: CATTPDRAYNEQFF. CDR3 sequence (DNA): TGTGCCACCACACCGGACAGGGCTTACAATGAGCAGTTCTTC.

This clone was counted once. The chain employs TRBV7-2 and TRBJ1-2; TRBD1 might be the D (5 bases). Trimming pared 5 bases from V and 4 bases from J, leaving 8 bases between. The length of the CDR3 is 12 residues. The germline gives CDR1 SGHTA, CDR2 FQGNSA. Here the CDR3 reads CASSPTAYGYTF. As DNA, the CDR3 is TGTGCCAGCAGCCCGACAGCCTATGGCTACACCTTC. Variable domain in full (rest from reference TRBV7-2 and TRBJ1-2): GAGVSQSPSNKVTEKGKDVELRCDPISGHTALYWYRQSLGQGLEFLIYFQGNSAPDKSGLPSDRFSAERTGGSVSTLTIQRTQQEDSAVYLCASSPTAYGYTFGSGTRLTVV.

The chain uses TRBV2 and TRBJ2-7; TRBD2 matches at 11 bases. The germline V gene encodes CDR1 SNHLY and CDR2 FYNNEI. The CDR3 is made up of 15 amino acids. Germline trimming cut 6 bases from V and 5 bases from J; bases unmatched to any gene: 9. The CDR3 spells CASRLELAGVHEQYF. DNA of the CDR3: TGTGCCAGCAGGTTAGAACTAGCGGGAGTGCACGAGCAGTACTTC.

The chain is built from TRBV7-2 and TRBJ2-3; no clear D. Germline V gene lookup returns CDR1 SGHTA and CDR2 FQGNSA. This CDR3 is built from 14 residues. V gave up 3 bases and J gave up 0 bases, with 7 bases separating them. In DNA form, the CDR3 reads TGTGCCAGCAGCTTTCATTTTAGCACAGATACGCAGTATTTT. It yields the protein CASSFHFSTDTQYF.